These T cell receptor beta chains were read from a single sample in a study of beta chain features in type 1 diabetes. Some clones are missing from TCRdb's copy, which holds only in-frame ones; the method was immunoSEQ multiplex PCR. Of more than 150,000 clones in the sample, about 13% were seen once. Material: central memory CD4+ T cells from blood. The receptors derive from a woman younger than 35 in good health. Each CDR3 is given with its conserved first and last residue. Each record gives: clone size, J gene, V gene, D gene, CDR3 DNA, CDR3 protein. D genes are given only for firm matches. Clone size appears in some rows only: once, few, many, or a class for an expanded clone.

abundance: .; j_gene: TRBJ2-7; v_gene: TRBV18; d_gene: .; CDR3nt: TGTGCCAGCTCACCAGGACTCTCCTACGAGCAGTACTTC; CDR3aa: CASSPGLSYEQYF
abundance: .; j_gene: TRBJ2-7; v_gene: TRBV11-1; d_gene: .; CDR3nt: TGTGCCAGCAGCCGCGGCCTGTCAGACTACGAGCAGTACTTC; CDR3aa: CASSRGLSDYEQYF
abundance: .; j_gene: TRBJ2-5; v_gene: TRBV5-4; d_gene: TRBD2; CDR3nt: TGTGCCAGCAGTTCTTCCAGGACTAGCGGAGAGACCCAGTACTTC; CDR3aa: CASSSSRTSGETQYF
abundance: few; j_gene: TRBJ2-1; v_gene: TRBV6-4; d_gene: TRBD2; CDR3nt: TGTGCCAGCACCCACGACGCGGGACTAGCGGGATACAATGAGCAGTTCTTC; CDR3aa: CASTHDAGLAGYNEQFF
abundance: .; j_gene: TRBJ1-1; v_gene: TRBV7-9; d_gene: .; CDR3nt: TGTGCCAGCAGCTCCCTCGGGGGGGACACTGAAGCTTTCTTT; CDR3aa: CASSSLGGDTEAFF
abundance: .; j_gene: TRBJ2-7; v_gene: TRBV6-5; d_gene: .; CDR3nt: TGTGCCAGCAGCCTTGTTCAGGGGGGTTACGAGCAGTACTTC; CDR3aa: CASSLVQGGYEQYF
abundance: few; j_gene: TRBJ1-2; v_gene: TRBV28; d_gene: .; CDR3nt: TGTGCCGCTATGCCCCCGTCGGACTATGGCTACACCTTC; CDR3aa: CAAMPPSDYGYTF
abundance: .; j_gene: TRBJ2-7; v_gene: TRBV28; d_gene: .; CDR3nt: TGTGCCAGCAGCCGCCTATTTTACGAGCAGTACTTC; CDR3aa: CASSRLFYEQYF
abundance: many; j_gene: TRBJ2-5; v_gene: TRBV30; d_gene: TRBD1; CDR3nt: TGTGCCTGGAGTTCACAGGGGGCCCAGTACTTC; CDR3aa: CAWSSQGAQYF
abundance: .; j_gene: TRBJ2-4; v_gene: TRBV10-1; d_gene: TRBD2; CDR3nt: TGCGCCAGCAGTGAGACAGGACTAGGCCTGAAAAACATTCAGTACTTC; CDR3aa: CASSETGLGLKNIQYF
abundance: many; j_gene: TRBJ2-3; v_gene: TRBV2; d_gene: .; CDR3nt: TGTGCCGGCACCGGGACATACACAGATACGCAGTATTTT; CDR3aa: CAGTGTYTDTQYF
abundance: .; j_gene: TRBJ1-1; v_gene: TRBV19; d_gene: .; CDR3nt: TGTGCCAGTAGTACCGTGAGGGGGATGAACACTGAAGCTTTCTTT; CDR3aa: CASSTVRGMNTEAFF
abundance: few; j_gene: TRBJ2-5; v_gene: TRBV30; d_gene: .; CDR3nt: TGTGCCTGGAGTACAGGGATCCAAGAGACCCAGTACTTC; CDR3aa: CAWSTGIQETQYF
abundance: few; j_gene: TRBJ2-1; v_gene: TRBV29-1; d_gene: TRBD2; CDR3nt: TGCAGCGGTGGACTTACTAGCGGGCTAGGAGAGGACGATGGTAGTGAGCAGTTCTTC; CDR3aa: CSGGLTSGLGEDDGSEQFF
abundance: few; j_gene: TRBJ2-5; v_gene: TRBV6-5; d_gene: .; CDR3nt: TGTGCCAGCAGTATCAGAGAGACCCAGTACTTC; CDR3aa: CASSIRETQYF
abundance: .; j_gene: TRBJ2-1; v_gene: TRBV7-9; d_gene: TRBD2; CDR3nt: TGTGCCAGCAGCTCTAAATTTCGACTAGCGGGATACAATGAGCAGTTCTTC; CDR3aa: CASSSKFRLAGYNEQFF
abundance: .; j_gene: TRBJ1-2; v_gene: TRBV4-3; d_gene: .; CDR3nt: TGCGCCAGCAGCCAAGATCGGGAGCGGCGTGTCTATGGCTACACCTTC; CDR3aa: CASSQDRERRVYGYTF
abundance: few; j_gene: TRBJ2-1; v_gene: TRBV15; d_gene: .; CDR3nt: TGTGCCACCAGCAGAGATAGACAGCCCCCCTACAATGAGCAGTTCTTC; CDR3aa: CATSRDRQPPYNEQFF
abundance: .; j_gene: TRBJ2-7; v_gene: TRBV7-2; d_gene: TRBD1; CDR3nt: TGTGCCAGCAGCTCCGGACAGGGGTCTCGGGAGCAGTACTTC; CDR3aa: CASSSGQGSREQYF
abundance: .; j_gene: TRBJ2-7; v_gene: TRBV5-1; d_gene: TRBD1; CDR3nt: TGCGCCAGCAGCTTCGGACAGGGCCCGTACGAGCAGTACTTC; CDR3aa: CASSFGQGPYEQYF
abundance: .; j_gene: TRBJ2-5; v_gene: TRBV30; d_gene: TRBD2; CDR3nt: TGTGCCTGGAGTGCGAGCGGGAGAAAGACCCAGTACTTC; CDR3aa: CAWSASGRKTQYF
abundance: few; j_gene: TRBJ1-5; v_gene: TRBV19; d_gene: .; CDR3nt: TGTGCCAGTAGTATCCCCCTCGGCGGACAAAATCAGCCCCAGCATTTT; CDR3aa: CASSIPLGGQNQPQHF
abundance: .; j_gene: TRBJ2-7; v_gene: TRBV28; d_gene: .; CDR3nt: TGTGCCAGCAGCTCAGGTCTCGAGCAGTACTTC; CDR3aa: CASSSGLEQYF
abundance: .; j_gene: TRBJ1-2; v_gene: TRBV6-5; d_gene: .; CDR3nt: TGTGCCAGCAGTTACGAACAGGGTCTTAGTGGCTACACCTTC; CDR3aa: CASSYEQGLSGYTF
abundance: few; j_gene: TRBJ2-5; v_gene: TRBV5-1; d_gene: .; CDR3nt: TGCGCCAGCAGCTTGGCTGCTGGGGAGGAGAAGACCCAGTACTTC; CDR3aa: CASSLAAGEEKTQYF
abundance: .; j_gene: TRBJ2-3; v_gene: TRBV30; d_gene: TRBD2; CDR3nt: TGTGCCCGGAGTCTAGCGGGAGTTGGGGATACGCAGTATTTT; CDR3aa: CARSLAGVGDTQYF
abundance: few; j_gene: TRBJ2-1; v_gene: TRBV19; d_gene: TRBD2; CDR3nt: TGTGCCAGTAGGCGCCGGGGGACTAGCGGGAGTAGTGAGCAGTTCTTC; CDR3aa: CASRRRGTSGSSEQFF
abundance: .; j_gene: TRBJ2-7; v_gene: TRBV9; d_gene: TRBD2; CDR3nt: TGTGCCAGCAGCCTCAGGGAGGGAGCCTACGAGCAGTACTTC; CDR3aa: CASSLREGAYEQYF
abundance: .; j_gene: TRBJ2-3; v_gene: TRBV6-5; d_gene: TRBD2; CDR3nt: TGTGCCAGCAACGGGGGGGATACGCAGTATTTT; CDR3aa: CASNGGDTQYF
abundance: few; j_gene: TRBJ2-7; v_gene: TRBV6-5; d_gene: TRBD1; CDR3nt: TGTGCCAGCAGCCGACAACGGGACAGGGGATACGAGCAGTACTTC; CDR3aa: CASSRQRDRGYEQYF
abundance: .; j_gene: TRBJ2-6; v_gene: TRBV25-1; d_gene: .; CDR3nt: TGTGCCAGCGGAGGGCACTCTGGGGCCAACGTCCTGACTTTC; CDR3aa: CASGGHSGANVLTF
abundance: .; j_gene: TRBJ2-4; v_gene: TRBV19; d_gene: .; CDR3nt: TGTGCCACCCGACCCCACGCCACGGAGGACATTCAGTACTTC; CDR3aa: CATRPHATEDIQYF
abundance: .; j_gene: TRBJ2-5; v_gene: TRBV7-2; d_gene: .; CDR3nt: TGTGCCAGCAGCAAAAGCCGCGGGGAAGAGACCCAGTACTTC; CDR3aa: CASSKSRGEETQYF
abundance: few; j_gene: TRBJ2-2; v_gene: TRBV7-2; d_gene: .; CDR3nt: TGTGCCAGCAGCCGTAGGCGAGAGGGCTCCGGGGAGCTGTTTTTT; CDR3aa: CASSRRREGSGELFF
abundance: few; j_gene: TRBJ1-1; v_gene: TRBV7-9; d_gene: .; CDR3nt: TGTGCCAGCAGTCACGACACCCACACTGAAGCTTTCTTT; CDR3aa: CASSHDTHTEAFF
abundance: once; j_gene: TRBJ1-1; v_gene: TRBV28; d_gene: .; CDR3nt: TGTGCCACCGTCATGAGGAACACTGAAGCTTTCTTT; CDR3aa: CATVMRNTEAFF
abundance: few; j_gene: TRBJ2-3; v_gene: TRBV10-3; d_gene: TRBD2; CDR3nt: TGTGCCATCAGTGAACAGCGGGAGTCTAGAACAGATACGCAGTATTTT; CDR3aa: CAISEQRESRTDTQYF
abundance: few; j_gene: TRBJ1-3; v_gene: TRBV9; d_gene: .; CDR3nt: TGTGCCAGCAGCCAGAGAGGCCAGGGGTCCGGAAACACCATATATTTT; CDR3aa: CASSQRGQGSGNTIYF
abundance: .; j_gene: TRBJ1-4; v_gene: TRBV29-1; d_gene: TRBD1; CDR3nt: TGCAGCTTCCGGGACAGCCACAATGAAAAACTGTTTTTT; CDR3aa: CSFRDSHNEKLFF
abundance: .; j_gene: TRBJ1-2; v_gene: TRBV7-2; d_gene: .; CDR3nt: TGTGCCAGCAGCTTAGTATGGGGGCTCGGACAAGGGAACTATGGCTACACCTTC; CDR3aa: CASSLVWGLGQGNYGYTF
abundance: few; j_gene: TRBJ2-5; v_gene: TRBV5-4; d_gene: TRBD1; CDR3nt: TGTGCCAGCGGTATGACAGGGGCAGAGACCCAGTACTTC; CDR3aa: CASGMTGAETQYF
abundance: few; j_gene: TRBJ2-5; v_gene: TRBV9; d_gene: .; CDR3nt: TGTGCCAGCAGCCCGGGTGTGGAAGAGACCCAGTACTTC; CDR3aa: CASSPGVEETQYF
abundance: few; j_gene: TRBJ2-5; v_gene: TRBV11-2; d_gene: .; CDR3nt: TGTGCCAGCAGCTCGCCCCCGGGTGGCCAGTACTTC; CDR3aa: CASSSPPGGQYF
abundance: many; j_gene: TRBJ2-4; v_gene: TRBV19; d_gene: .; CDR3nt: TGTGCCAGTAGTATGGTGAGGGTCGCCAAAAACATTCAGTACTTC; CDR3aa: CASSMVRVAKNIQYF
abundance: few; j_gene: TRBJ2-1; v_gene: TRBV2; d_gene: TRBD2; CDR3nt: TGTGCCAGCCGGACTAGTGCATACAATGAGCAGTTCTTC; CDR3aa: CASRTSAYNEQFF